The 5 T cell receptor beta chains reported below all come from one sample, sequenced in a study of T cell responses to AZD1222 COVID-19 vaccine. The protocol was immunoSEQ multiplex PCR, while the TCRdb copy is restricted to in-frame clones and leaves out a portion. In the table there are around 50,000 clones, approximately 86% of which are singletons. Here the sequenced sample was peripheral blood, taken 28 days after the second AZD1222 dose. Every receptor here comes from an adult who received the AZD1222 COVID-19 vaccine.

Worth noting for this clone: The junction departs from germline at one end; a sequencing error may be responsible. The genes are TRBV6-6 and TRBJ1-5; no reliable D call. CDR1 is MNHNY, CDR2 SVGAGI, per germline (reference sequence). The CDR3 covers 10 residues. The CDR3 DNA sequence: TGTGCCAGCAGTTACGAACCCCTGGATTTT. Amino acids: CASSYEPLDF.

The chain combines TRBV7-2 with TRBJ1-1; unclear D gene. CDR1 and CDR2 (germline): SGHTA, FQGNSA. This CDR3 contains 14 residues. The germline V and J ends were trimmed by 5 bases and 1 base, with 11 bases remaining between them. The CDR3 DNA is TGTGCCAGCAGCAACACGAGGCGGAACACTGAAGCTTTCTTT. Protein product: CASSNTRRNTEAFF.

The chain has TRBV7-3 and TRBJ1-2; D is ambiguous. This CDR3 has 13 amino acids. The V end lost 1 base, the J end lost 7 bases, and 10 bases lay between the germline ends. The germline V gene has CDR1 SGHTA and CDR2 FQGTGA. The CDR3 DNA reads TGTGCCAGCAGCTTAATGGAGGGTGGTGGCTACACCTTC. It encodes CASSLMEGGGYTF.

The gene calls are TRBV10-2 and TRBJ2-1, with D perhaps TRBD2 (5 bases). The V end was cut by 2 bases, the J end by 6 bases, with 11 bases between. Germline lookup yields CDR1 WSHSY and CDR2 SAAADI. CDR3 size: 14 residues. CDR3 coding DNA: TGCGCCAGCAGTGAGCAGGACTCTTCCAATGAGCAGTTCTTC. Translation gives CASSEQDSSNEQFF.

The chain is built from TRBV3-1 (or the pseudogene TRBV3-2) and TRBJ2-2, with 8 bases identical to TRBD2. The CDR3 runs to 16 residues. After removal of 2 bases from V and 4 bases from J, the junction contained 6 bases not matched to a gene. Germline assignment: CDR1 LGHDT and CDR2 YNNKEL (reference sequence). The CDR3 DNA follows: TGTGCCAGCAGCCAAATGGCGGGAGGTGGCACCGGGGAGCTGTTTTTT. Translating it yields CASSQMAGGGTGELFF.